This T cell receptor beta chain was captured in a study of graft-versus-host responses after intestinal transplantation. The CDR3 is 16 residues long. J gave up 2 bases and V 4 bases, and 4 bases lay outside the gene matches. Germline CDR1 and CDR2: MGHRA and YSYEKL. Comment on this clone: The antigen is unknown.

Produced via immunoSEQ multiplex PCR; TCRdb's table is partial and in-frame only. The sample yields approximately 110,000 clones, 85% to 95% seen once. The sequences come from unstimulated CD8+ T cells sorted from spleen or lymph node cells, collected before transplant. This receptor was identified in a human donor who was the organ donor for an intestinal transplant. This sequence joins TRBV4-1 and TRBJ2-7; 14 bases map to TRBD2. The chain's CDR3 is CASSPRTSGGTYEQYF. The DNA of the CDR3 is TGCGCCAGCAGCCCACGGACTAGCGGGGGGACCTACGAGCAGTACTTC.